These T cell receptor beta chains were read from a single sample in a study of blood T cell repertoires in COVID-19. TCRdb keeps only in-frame clones here, not all; method: immunoSEQ multiplex PCR. Among just under 350,000 clones listed, 87% were seen once. Sequenced sample: peripheral blood. Source of these receptors: a woman aged 50 to 60 with COVID-19, enrolled during active disease. Both conserved end residues are part of each CDR3. Each record gives: CDR3 DNA, CDR3 protein, J gene, clone size, V gene, D gene. A D gene is named only where the DNA matches it firmly. Size is stated for part of the rows, as once, few or many counts, or as a class when the clone is expanded.

TGTGCCAGCAGCTTCGGGACTTCCAGTCCCATGAACACTGAAGCTTTCTTT,CASSFGTSSPMNTEAFF,TRBJ1-1,.,TRBV5-8,.
TGTGCCTGGAGCCTAGCGGGAGGGTACAATGAGCAGTTCTTC,CAWSLAGGYNEQFF,TRBJ2-1,.,TRBV30,TRBD2
TGTGCCAGTAGTTTTCGACCGGGTGGATTGAGCAATCAGCCCCAGCATTTT,CASSFRPGGLSNQPQHF,TRBJ1-5,.,TRBV19,.
TGTGCCAGCAGCTTAGACCCCTGGGGAGGGGACTACGAGCAGTACTTC,CASSLDPWGGDYEQYF,TRBJ2-7,.,TRBV11-3,TRBD2
TGCAGCGTTAAAATGACAGGGTTCCGGAACGAGCAGTACTTC,CSVKMTGFRNEQYF,TRBJ2-7,.,TRBV29-1,TRBD1
TGTGCCAGCAGCCCCCGGACAGGAAAGGGAGCTGAAGCTTTCTTT,CASSPRTGKGAEAFF,TRBJ1-1,once,TRBV13,TRBD1
TGTGCCAGCAGTGACCAGGAGGCTTATAATTCACCCCTCCACTTT,CASSDQEAYNSPLHF,TRBJ1-6,once,TRBV25-1,.
TGCGCCAGCAGCTTGAGTACTAGCGGGAGCGGCGAGCAGTTCTTC,CASSLSTSGSGEQFF,TRBJ2-1,.,TRBV5-1,TRBD2
TGTGCCACCAGTGATTTGTCAGGGGAAGAGACCCAGTACTTC,CATSDLSGEETQYF,TRBJ2-5,.,TRBV24-1,.
TGTGCCAGCAGGGCCTCCAGGGGGCTTCAGCCCCAGCATTTT,CASRASRGLQPQHF,TRBJ1-5,.,TRBV6-5,TRBD1
TGTGCCTGGAGTGCTCGGACTAGCGGGAGGACCTCCTACGAGCAGTACTTC,CAWSARTSGRTSYEQYF,TRBJ2-7,.,TRBV30,TRBD2
TGTGCCACCAGCTTCGGGATTCCCAATGAGCAGTTCTTC,CATSFGIPNEQFF,TRBJ2-1,.,TRBV15,.
TGTGCCAGCAGTGGAGGGTGGAGTGAAGCTTTCTTT,CASSGGWSEAFF,TRBJ1-1,once,TRBV12-3/TRBV12-4,.
TGTGCCAGCTCGACCGGAGAGTCTGGCTACACCTTC,CASSTGESGYTF,TRBJ1-2,.,TRBV18,.
TGCGCCAGCAGTGACCTACAGGGCGGCACAGATACGCAGTATTTT,CASSDLQGGTDTQYF,TRBJ2-3,.,TRBV6-4,.
TGTGCCTGGAGTGTACGTAGACTAGCGGGAAATGAGCAGTTCTTC,CAWSVRRLAGNEQFF,TRBJ2-1,.,TRBV30,TRBD2
TGTGCCAGTAGTCCAGGAGGGCGCAGTCAGCCCCAGCATTTT,CASSPGGRSQPQHF,TRBJ1-5,.,TRBV19,.
TGTGCCAGCAGACCCACCACGGCGGGCACAGATACGCAGTATTTT,CASRPTTAGTDTQYF,TRBJ2-3,.,TRBV7-9,.
TGTGCCAGCAGTGATGCACGGGGGAATCAGCCCCAGCATTTT,CASSDARGNQPQHF,TRBJ1-5,.,TRBV25-1,.
TGTGCCAGCAGCCAAGGCCACGGTACGGTGCATGAGCAGTTCTTC,CASSQGHGTVHEQFF,TRBJ2-1,.,TRBV4-2,.
TGTGCCAGCACTCCCAGCAGTCCAGCTTTAGCGGCACCCAACGGGGATGAGCAGTTCTTC,CASTPSSPALAAPNGDEQFF,TRBJ2-1,.,TRBV2,.
TGTGCCAGCAGCTCAACGACTAGCGCGAACACCGGGGAGCTGTTTTTT,CASSSTTSANTGELFF,TRBJ2-2,.,TRBV7-3,TRBD2
TGTGCCAGCAGCAATCCGGGACATTCGGCCCAGTACTTC,CASSNPGHSAQYF,TRBJ2-5,.,TRBV5-4,.
TGTGCCACCAGTGATGGGCAGGGGTCCTACAATGAGCAGTTCTTC,CATSDGQGSYNEQFF,TRBJ2-1,.,TRBV24-1,.
TGTGCCAGCAGCAGGGGGTTAACTGAAGCTTTCTTT,CASSRGLTEAFF,TRBJ1-1,few,TRBV3-1/TRBV3-2,.
TGTGCCAGCAAAAAGGGAGAGGCCTACAATGAGCAGTTCTTC,CASKKGEAYNEQFF,TRBJ2-1,.,TRBV7-9,.
TGTGCCAGCAGCCAAGCCTCTGGGGCCAACGTCCTGACTTTC,CASSQASGANVLTF,TRBJ2-6,.,TRBV6-2/TRBV6-3,.
TGCGCCAGCAGCTTAGACAGGGCAAACAAAGCTTTCTTT,CASSLDRANKAFF,TRBJ1-1,.,TRBV5-1,TRBD1
TGTGCCAGCAGCCCACTTGGCCGGCAGGGGGCCTACAATGAGCAGTTCTTC,CASSPLGRQGAYNEQFF,TRBJ2-1,.,TRBV21-1,.
TGTGCCAGCATGGGGGGCGGGAGGAACACTGAAGCTTTCTTT,CASMGGGRNTEAFF,TRBJ1-1,.,TRBV2,.
TGTGCCAGCAGCGCAAAACTAGCGTCCTACAATGAGCAGTTCTTC,CASSAKLASYNEQFF,TRBJ2-1,.,TRBV11-2,TRBD2
TGTGCTAGTGGGAGGGGGGGTACGCGATCGGGAGAGCAGTACTTC,CASGRGGTRSGEQYF,TRBJ2-7,.,TRBV12-5,.
TGTGCCAGCAGCGCCACTAGCGGGGCTTACGAGCAGTACTTC,CASSATSGAYEQYF,TRBJ2-7,.,TRBV5-4,TRBD2
TGTGCCAGCAGTGGGAGGTTGAGCGATGGCTACACCTTC,CASSGRLSDGYTF,TRBJ1-2,.,TRBV6-4,.
TGTGCCAGCAGCCAAGATCCTAGTCTCGAGCAGTACTTC,CASSQDPSLEQYF,TRBJ2-7,.,TRBV14,.
TGTGCCAGCAGTTTACGGGGGTCCTATAATTCACCCCTCCACTTT,CASSLRGSYNSPLHF,TRBJ1-6,.,TRBV27,.
TGTGCCACCAGCAGACAAACTAGCGGGAGGCCCTACGAGCAGTACTTC,CATSRQTSGRPYEQYF,TRBJ2-7,.,TRBV15,TRBD2
TGTGCCAGCAGCTTAGCAGAGCTTGCTAATGAAAAACTGTTTTTT,CASSLAELANEKLFF,TRBJ1-4,.,TRBV7-9,.
TGTGCCACCAGTGACCGCTCTAGCGGGAGGGCCGTATCGATTTTTGATGAGCAGTTCTTC,CATSDRSSGRAVSIFDEQFF,TRBJ2-1,.,TRBV24-1,TRBD2
TGTGCCAGTAGTATAAGAGGGACAGGCCAAGAGACCCAGTACTTC,CASSIRGTGQETQYF,TRBJ2-5,.,TRBV19,TRBD1
TGTGCCAGCAGCCTTAGCGGGAGCCCCACCGGGGAGCTGTTTTTT,CASSLSGSPTGELFF,TRBJ2-2,.,TRBV7-2,TRBD2
TGTGCCAGCAGCCAACAATACAAGTACAATGAGCAGTTCTTC,CASSQQYKYNEQFF,TRBJ2-1,.,TRBV3-1/TRBV3-2,.
TGTGCCTTGGACACTCTGGGCACTGAAGCTTTCTTT,CALDTLGTEAFF,TRBJ1-1,.,TRBV30,.
TGTGCCAGCACCCCGGGAAGACAGGGAGGTTCACCCCTCCACTTT,CASTPGRQGGSPLHF,TRBJ1-6,.,TRBV6-5,TRBD1
TGTGCCAGCAGCTCGCCGACCGGGGACAGGGCCTACAATGAGCAGTTCTTC,CASSSPTGDRAYNEQFF,TRBJ2-1,.,TRBV7-4,TRBD1
TGTGCCAGCAGGCCCTTCACAGGGGCCTACGAGCAGTACTTC,CASRPFTGAYEQYF,TRBJ2-7,.,TRBV27,TRBD1
TGTGCCACCAGCAGGGGACTAGCGGGGGCCGGCTACGAGCAGTACTTC,CATSRGLAGAGYEQYF,TRBJ2-7,.,TRBV15,TRBD2
TGTGCCAGCAATCCGACGGGAAACACCGGGGAGCTGTTTTTT,CASNPTGNTGELFF,TRBJ2-2,.,TRBV6-5,.
TGCAGTGCTAGTGTCGGGACAGGGGGCACTGGGGCCAACGTCCTGACTTTC,CSASVGTGGTGANVLTF,TRBJ2-6,.,TRBV20-1,TRBD1
TGTGCCAGCAGCCTCGGCAGGGGAAGATCTGAAGCTTTCTTT,CASSLGRGRSEAFF,TRBJ1-1,.,TRBV3-1/TRBV3-2,.
TGTGCCAGTAGTAACAGGGGTGTTTACACTGAGCAGTTCTTC,CASSNRGVYTEQFF,TRBJ2-1,.,TRBV19,TRBD1
TGCACCAGCAGCCAAGGGGGACTAGCGGGAGCAGATACGCAGTATTTT,CTSSQGGLAGADTQYF,TRBJ2-3,.,TRBV1,.
TGTGCCAGCAGTCCCCGCTCCTACGAGCAGTACTTC,CASSPRSYEQYF,TRBJ2-7,.,TRBV3-1/TRBV3-2,.
TGTGCCAGCAGTGAAGCGGGACTAGCACTAGATACGCAGTATTTT,CASSEAGLALDTQYF,TRBJ2-3,.,TRBV6-1,TRBD2
TGTGCCAGCAGACCCGAGTATATCGAACCCGCCGGCTACACCTTC,CASRPEYIEPAGYTF,TRBJ1-2,.,TRBV27,.